A single sample gave rise to the 2 T cell receptor beta chains below, sequenced in a study of blood T cells in healthy people across ages (dated by TCRdb to 2014 to 2015). The receptor library was made with 5' RACE. This sample was sequenced with an Illumina HiSeq 2500. A second PCR of roughly 7 to 11 cycles was performed with a sample-barcoded 5' primer and a J-beta primer mix. The raw public reads went through TCRdb reprocessing: fastp at Q25, MiXCR clone calling, in-frame beta chains kept. Entries that share a CDR3 protein sequence are merged under the most common genes and DNA. This sample holds some 640,000 distinct CDR3 sequences; 25% to 30% were observed only once. The ten largest account for 15% to 18% of the sample. Source material: blood. The receptors come from a woman of 80 years or more in good health.

V is TRBV6-2 or TRBV6-3 and J is TRBJ2-3; 8 bases align to TRBD2. The CDR3 spans 16 residues. Germline V CDR1 and CDR2: MNHEY, SVGEGT. J gave up 3 bases and V 2 bases, and 7 bases lay outside the gene matches. The chain's CDR3 is CASSYQLRGATDTQYF. In DNA form, the CDR3 reads TGTGCCAGCAGTTACCAGTTGCGGGGGGCTACAGATACGCAGTATTTT.

CDR3 sequence: CSAAPRHSNQPQHF. CDR3 coding DNA: TGCAGTGCTGCTCCCCGGCATAGCAATCAGCCCCAGCATTTT. This chain uses TRBV20-1 with TRBJ1-5; D remains unclear. This CDR3 region has 14 residues. The V gene's germline CDR1 is DFQATT and CDR2 SNEGSKA (reference sequence). V gave up 5 bases and J gave up 0 bases, with 11 bases separating them.